This TCR beta chain appears in the sequencing data of a study of response to subunit inactivated influenza vaccine. In the case of this clonotype: The antigen remains undetermined.

MiXCR was run by TCRdb on the RT-PCR reads, yielding one entry per CDR3 protein. In the table there are approximately 300,000 distinct CDR3 sequences, 20% to 25% of which are singletons. Findings of the study overall: Only a handful of new T cells, the authors suggested, are recruited with each seasonal influenza vaccination.

The CDR3 loop spans 17 amino acids. J was trimmed by 5 bases and V by 6 bases; bases with no gene match: 16. Germline V lookup: CDR1 DFQATT, CDR2 SNEGSKA (reference sequence). V usage is TRBV20-1 and J usage is TRBJ2-5; 12 bases align to TRBD1. Here the sequenced sample was PBMCs from blood, taken about 20 months after vaccination. The sequence came from a man in his fifties or sixties who received an inactivated influenza vaccine. The DNA of the CDR3 is TGCAGTGCGACTACTTCCGGGACAGGGGGCCGAAGGGAGACCCAGTACTTC. Its translation: CSATTSGTGGRRETQYF.